Listed below are T cell receptor beta chains from one sample, sequenced in a study of blood T cell repertoires in COVID-19. The data were produced by immunoSEQ multiplex PCR, yet TCRdb's version contains in-frame clones alone and is incomplete. This table holds roughly 200,000 clones, more than 80% found once. The sequencing input was PBMCs or T cells enriched from blood (not recorded which). The receptor source for this set is a man aged 40-49 years who had recovered from COVID-19. Each CDR3 is given with its conserved first and last residue. A D gene is named only where the DNA matches it firmly. Clone size appears in some rows only: once, few, many, or a class for an expanded clone.

clone_size,j_call,v_call,d_call,cdr3_nt,cdr3_aa
NA,TRBJ1-3,TRBV19,NA,TGTGCCTCCTCGGACAACTCTGGAAACACCATATATTTT,CASSDNSGNTIYF
NA,TRBJ2-1,TRBV3-1/TRBV3-2,TRBD1,TGTGCCAGCAGCCAAGGGTCTGTACAGGGGATGGGGGAGCAGTTCTTC,CASSQGSVQGMGEQFF
few,TRBJ1-3,TRBV5-4,NA,TGTGCCAGCAGCTTGTCTGGGAGCTCTGGAAACACCATATATTTT,CASSLSGSSGNTIYF
NA,TRBJ1-2,TRBV12-5,TRBD1,TGTGCTAGTGGTTTGGTAGGCGGGCAGGGGGCAACCTTC,CASGLVGGQGATF
NA,TRBJ1-2,TRBV5-1,TRBD1,TGCGCCAGCAGCTCTACCGGGACAGGGTTGTTCGGCTACACCTTC,CASSSTGTGLFGYTF
NA,TRBJ1-1,TRBV27,TRBD1,TGTGCCAGCAGTGCCCAGGGGGCTGGGTTAGAAGCTTTCTTT,CASSAQGAGLEAFF
NA,TRBJ1-2,TRBV11-2,TRBD1,TGTGCCATTGACGGGACAGGGATTGGCTACACCTTC,CAIDGTGIGYTF
NA,TRBJ2-2,TRBV11-2,TRBD1,TGTGCCAGCAGAACTCAGGGGGCGGGCGGGGAGCTGTTTTTT,CASRTQGAGGELFF
NA,TRBJ1-2,TRBV24-1,TRBD1,TGTGCCACCAAAATCCAGGCCGGGACAGGGGGCTGTCCCATCTATGGCTACACCTTC,CATKIQAGTGGCPIYGYTF
NA,TRBJ2-1,TRBV18,TRBD1,TGTGCCAGCTCACCCGTGGCGACAGGGGTCAACAATGAGCAGTTCTTC,CASSPVATGVNNEQFF
NA,TRBJ2-5,TRBV5-1,TRBD2,TGCGCCAGCAGCTTGATAGCGGGGGGGCACGAGACCCAGTACTTC,CASSLIAGGHETQYF
NA,TRBJ2-3,TRBV6-5,NA,TGTGCCAGCAGTTACAACAGGTACACAGATACGCAGTATTTT,CASSYNRYTDTQYF
NA,TRBJ2-7,TRBV5-4,TRBD1,TGTGCCAGCAGCTTGGGGGACAGGGAATCCTACGAGCAGTACTTC,CASSLGDRESYEQYF
NA,TRBJ2-1,TRBV6-4,TRBD1,TGTGCCAGCAGTGGCAGACGGACAGGGAGGTACAATGAGCAGTTCTTC,CASSGRRTGRYNEQFF
NA,TRBJ2-5,TRBV20-1,NA,TGCAGTGCTAGGGACATTGGGACCCAGTACTTC,CSARDIGTQYF
NA,TRBJ1-1,TRBV24-1,NA,TGTGCCACAAGGGACGGACTAAACACTGAAGCTTTCTTT,CATRDGLNTEAFF
NA,TRBJ2-1,TRBV27,TRBD2,TGTGCCAGCGCCCTCGGGGGGGCGGCGTACAATGAGCAGTTCTTC,CASALGGAAYNEQFF
NA,TRBJ1-5,TRBV28,TRBD1,TGTGCCACGACAGGGGTCGGGCAGCCCCAGCATTTT,CATTGVGQPQHF
NA,TRBJ2-3,TRBV24-1,NA,TGTGCCACCAGTGGTAACAGCCGATCGACGCAGTATTTT,CATSGNSRSTQYF
NA,TRBJ1-2,TRBV30,TRBD1,TGTGCCTCTCATCGACAGGGGACCTATGGCTACACCTTC,CASHRQGTYGYTF
NA,TRBJ1-6,TRBV30,TRBD1,TGTGCCTGGAGTTTGCCGGGACAGGGTGCGACACCCCTCCACTTT,CAWSLPGQGATPLHF
NA,TRBJ1-1,TRBV19,NA,TGTGCCAGTAGTCCTAGGGGCTACACTGAAGCTTTCTTT,CASSPRGYTEAFF
NA,TRBJ1-6,TRBV12-5,NA,TGTGCTAGTGGTTCGGACTCATTAACTACACCCCTCCACTTT,CASGSDSLTTPLHF
NA,TRBJ1-1,TRBV29-1,TRBD1,TGCAGCGCCTACACCGACAGGGCCTTTAGCGGAGCTTTCTTT,CSAYTDRAFSGAFF
NA,TRBJ2-7,TRBV10-3,TRBD1,TGTGCCATCAGTCCGGGACAGGGGGCTGCCGAGCAGTACTTC,CAISPGQGAAEQYF
NA,TRBJ2-7,TRBV4-2,TRBD2,TGTGCCAGCAGCCAAGAGACTAGCGGAGCCTACGAGCAGTACTTC,CASSQETSGAYEQYF
NA,TRBJ2-1,TRBV27,NA,TGTGCCAGCAGCGAATTTGAGGGACTGATCTACAATGAGCAGTTCTTC,CASSEFEGLIYNEQFF
NA,TRBJ2-7,TRBV4-1,NA,TGCGCCAGCAGCCAAGATCCCCCCGGCGAGCAGTACTTC,CASSQDPPGEQYF
few,TRBJ2-7,TRBV27,NA,TGTGCCAGCAGACAGGGCAGCTCATCTTCCTACGAGCAGTACTTC,CASRQGSSSSYEQYF
NA,TRBJ2-1,TRBV15,TRBD2,TGTGCCACCAGCAGGTACCTAGCGGGAGGCGGCAATGAGCAGTTCTTC,CATSRYLAGGGNEQFF
once,TRBJ1-4,TRBV14,NA,TGTGCCAGCAGCCCCGCGGGCAGGGGCGGAGAAAAACTGTTTTTT,CASSPAGRGGEKLFF
few,TRBJ1-3,TRBV5-1,NA,TGCGCCAGCAGCTTGTCATGGGGGCGCGGAAACACCATATATTTT,CASSLSWGRGNTIYF
once,TRBJ2-5,TRBV19,TRBD1,TGTGCCAGTAGTATGGGGACAGTTTCGGGGGAGACCCAGTACTTC,CASSMGTVSGETQYF
NA,TRBJ1-1,TRBV28,NA,TGTGCCAGCAGCCTAGGGGTGAACACTGAAGCTTTCTTT,CASSLGVNTEAFF
NA,TRBJ1-1,TRBV5-1,NA,TGCGCCAGCACCCGGGGAGAGGGTGGGAAAACTGAAGCTTTCTTT,CASTRGEGGKTEAFF
NA,TRBJ2-7,TRBV7-8,NA,TGTGCCAGCAGCTTAGTACTTGGACAGCCTAAGGGGCACGAGCAGTACTTC,CASSLVLGQPKGHEQYF
few,TRBJ2-1,TRBV3-1/TRBV3-2,TRBD2,TGTGCCAGCAGCCAAGGAAGTAGCGGGCTAAGCCCCACACTAAACAATGAGCAGTTCTTC,CASSQGSSGLSPTLNNEQFF